Listed below are T cell receptor beta chains from one sample, sequenced in a study of T cells after yellow fever vaccination. One entry per CDR3 protein, called by TCRdb with MiXCR from the 5' RACE reads. The table lists about 300,000 distinct CDR3 sequences, 8.5% to 10% of them singletons. The specimen was CD4+ T cells sorted from PBMCs, collected 5 days after the yellow fever booster vaccination. The receptors come from a man between 18 and 29 years old who received the YFV17D yellow fever vaccine. CDR3s include the opening cysteine and the closing phenylalanine or tryptophan. A D gene is named only where the DNA matches it firmly. Only part of the rows carry a size: once, few, many, or a class if the clone is expanded.

. TRBJ1-1 TRBV4-3 . CASSQDGRGEAFF TGCGCCAGCAGCCAGGACGGACGGGGTGAAGCTTTCTTT
many TRBJ1-1 TRBV5-1 . CASSFAPNTEAFF TGCGCCAGCAGCTTCGCACCGAACACTGAAGCTTTCTTT
few TRBJ2-3 TRBV20-1 . CSASSGSDTQYF TGCAGTGCTAGTTCGGGCTCCGATACGCAGTATTTT
few TRBJ2-3 TRBV20-1 . CSAHPSGVSTDTQYF TGCAGTGCCCACCCCTCTGGGGTAAGCACAGATACGCAGTATTTT
many TRBJ2-1 TRBV3-1 TRBD2 CASSQIAGGFGNEQFF TGTGCCAGCAGCCAGATAGCGGGGGGGTTCGGAAATGAGCAGTTCTTC
few TRBJ2-2 TRBV19 . CASQPGRTGELFF TGTGCCAGTCAACCGGGGCGCACCGGGGAGCTGTTTTTT
few TRBJ2-3 TRBV29-1 . CSVPRDRSTDTQYF TGCAGCGTTCCTCGGGACCGAAGCACAGATACGCAGTATTTT
many TRBJ2-1 TRBV12-3/TRBV12-4 . CASSFEDNEQFF TGTGCCAGCAGTTTTGAGGACAATGAGCAGTTCTTC
. TRBJ2-3 TRBV6-1 . CASTRGAGTDTQYF TGTGCCTCCACCAGGGGGGCTGGGACAGATACGCAGTATTTT
few TRBJ2-3 TRBV20-1 . CSAWGAAITDTQYF TGCAGTGCTTGGGGGGCGGCTATCACGGATACGCAGTATTTT
. TRBJ2-1 TRBV12-3/TRBV12-4 . CASRGSNEQFF TGTGCCAGCAGGGGGTCCAATGAGCAGTTCTTC
few TRBJ2-3 TRBV20-1 TRBD2 CSARLAGGADTQYF TGCAGTGCTCGACTAGCGGGGGGTGCGGATACGCAGTATTTT
. TRBJ1-1 TRBV5-1 . CASSVGGGDNTEAFF TGCGCCAGCAGCGTTGGAGGGGGGGATAACACTGAAGCTTTCTTT
. TRBJ1-2 TRBV20-1 . CSARDRGRANYGYTF TGCAGTGCTAGAGACCGAGGGAGAGCTAACTATGGCTACACCTTC
. TRBJ1-5 TRBV6-2/TRBV6-3 . CASSYSKDRPQHF TGTGCCAGCAGTTACTCGAAGGATCGGCCCCAGCATTTT
. TRBJ2-5 TRBV7-3 TRBD1 CASSLTGTGQETQYF TGTGCCAGCAGCTTGACGGGGACAGGGCAAGAGACCCAGTACTTC
few TRBJ1-2 TRBV20-1 TRBD1 CSATGGMGYGYTF TGCAGTGCGACAGGGGGAATGGGCTATGGCTACACCTTC